Listed below are T cell receptor beta chains from one sample, sequenced in a study of blood T cell repertoires in COVID-19. The assay was immunoSEQ multiplex PCR, and TCRdb's table has in-frame clones only and misses some. The top ten clones hold roughly 0.58% of a sample with about 160,000 clones, 70% to 90% of them seen once. The material sequenced was peripheral blood. These receptors were obtained from a man aged 55 to 70 with COVID-19, enrolled during active disease. Each CDR3 is given with its conserved first and last residue. The D gene is left open where the match is weak. Size tells how often a clone was seen (once, few, many) or the class of an expanded clone, and some rows leave it out.

>.|TRBV5-1|TRBJ1-1|.
TGCGCCAGCAGCTTGGACATAAAGAACACTGAAGCTTTCTTT
CASSLDIKNTEAFF
>.|TRBV6-1|TRBJ1-1|.
TGTGCCAGCAGTGAGGAGTGGGCTGAAGCTTTCTTT
CASSEEWAEAFF
>.|TRBV18|TRBJ1-1|TRBD1
TGTGCCAGCTCCCCCGGACAGGGCACTGAAGCTTTCTTT
CASSPGQGTEAFF
>.|TRBV7-3|TRBJ2-3|TRBD2
TGTGCCAGCAGCTCGGGACTAGCGGGGGGGCTGACAGATACGCAGTATTTT
CASSSGLAGGLTDTQYF
>.|TRBV7-2|TRBJ2-7|TRBD1
TGTGCCAGCAGGATTCCCGGGACAGGGTACCACGAGCAGTACTTC
CASRIPGTGYHEQYF
>.|TRBV6-2/TRBV6-3|TRBJ1-1|.
TGTGCCAGCAGCCCCGGGACTCCCACCCAATCTGAAGCTTTCTTT
CASSPGTPTQSEAFF
>.|TRBV11-2|TRBJ2-2|.
TGTGCCAGCAGCTTAGCGACGGGGAGTCCCACCGGGGAGCTGTTTTTT
CASSLATGSPTGELFF
>.|TRBV6-5|TRBJ1-2|.
TGTGCCAGCAGTTACTCAGGTCAGGGGAGCGGCTACACCTTC
CASSYSGQGSGYTF
>.|TRBV15|TRBJ1-6|.
TGTGCCACCAGAAATCGGGACACAGATTCACCCCTCCACTTT
CATRNRDTDSPLHF
>once|TRBV7-2|TRBJ1-2|TRBD1
TGTGCCAGCAGCTTAGCGTCTGGACAGGGCCATGGCTACACCTTC
CASSLASGQGHGYTF
>many|TRBV4-3|TRBJ2-6|TRBD1
TGCGCCAGCAGCCAAACAGGGGGCTCTGGGGCCAACGTCCTGACTTTC
CASSQTGGSGANVLTF
>.|TRBV5-4|TRBJ2-5|.
TGTGCCAGCAGCTTGGGAGGACAAGAGACCCAGTACTTC
CASSLGGQETQYF
>.|TRBV3-1/TRBV3-2|TRBJ1-2|.
TGTGCCAGCAGCCAAGATAAGACAGTTCAGGGCTACACCTTC
CASSQDKTVQGYTF
>.|TRBV19|TRBJ2-7|TRBD2
TGTGCCAGTAGTAGGGGGGGTTCCTACGAGCAGTACTTC
CASSRGGSYEQYF
>.|TRBV18|TRBJ1-5|.
TGTGCCAGCTCGCAACAGAGAAGCAATCAGCCCCAGCATTTT
CASSQQRSNQPQHF
>few|TRBV4-3|TRBJ1-2|.
TGCGCCAGCAGCCAACAAGCAGGGGAAGGCTATGGCTACACCTTC
CASSQQAGEGYGYTF
>.|TRBV7-2|TRBJ2-2|TRBD2
TGTGCCAGCAGCTTCTGGGCGGGAGGCGGGGAGCTGTTTTTT
CASSFWAGGGELFF
>.|TRBV11-3|TRBJ1-1|TRBD1
TGTGCCAGCAGCTTCGGTCGGGACAGGGGGCGGGACACTGAAGCTTTCTTT
CASSFGRDRGRDTEAFF
>.|TRBV3-1/TRBV3-2|TRBJ1-1|TRBD1
TGTGCCAGCAGCTTGGGACAGGGAGCTTTCTTT
CASSLGQGAFF
>.|TRBV15|TRBJ2-1|.
TGTGCCACCAGCAGAGATTTTTTCTCTTACAATGAGCAGTTCTTC
CATSRDFFSYNEQFF
>.|TRBV7-3|TRBJ2-2|.
TGTGCCAGCAGCCTACAGGGTTTCGGGGAGCTGTTTTTT
CASSLQGFGELFF
>.|TRBV18|TRBJ2-3|TRBD2
TGTGCCAGCTCACGAGAGACTAGCGGGAGTTCGGATACGCAGTATTTT
CASSRETSGSSDTQYF
>.|TRBV19|TRBJ2-3|TRBD2
TGTGCCAGTAGTATTACCGGGACTAGCGGGGGGGCTCGTAGAACAGATACGCAGTATTTT
CASSITGTSGGARRTDTQYF
>.|TRBV11-1|TRBJ1-1|.
TGTGCCAGCAGCTTATATCCGGGGAGAACGAACACTGAAGCTTTCTTT
CASSLYPGRTNTEAFF
>.|TRBV3-1/TRBV3-2|TRBJ1-1|.
TGTGCCAGCAGCCCCCAACAGAACACTGAAGCTTTCTTT
CASSPQQNTEAFF
>.|TRBV18|TRBJ1-2|.
TGTGCCAGCTCACCAAACATGGGAGACACCCAAGGCTACACCTTC
CASSPNMGDTQGYTF
>.|TRBV9|TRBJ1-1|.
TGTGCCAGCAGCGGCGGAGTGAACACTGAAGCTTTCTTT
CASSGGVNTEAFF
>.|TRBV21-1|TRBJ1-1|.
TGTGCCAGCAGCAAAGCGGGACAGAGGAACACTGAAGCTTTCTTT
CASSKAGQRNTEAFF